The 23 T cell receptor beta chains reported below all come from one sample, sequenced in a study of cytomegalovirus exposure and HLA in healthy donors. Vbeta (60) and Jbeta (13) primers were used in the PCR. Assay used: immunoSEQ multiplex PCR; TCRdb lists only in-frame clones, some missing. The repertoire holds 200,000 to 300,000 clones, with more than 70% as singletons. The source material was PBMCs. The receptor source for this set is a boy younger than 18 in good health and CMV-seronegative.

This sequence joins TRBV15 and TRBJ1-5; TRBD1 might be the D (5 bases). This CDR3 is 15 amino acids long. Trimming stripped 0 bases from V and 6 bases from J, with 12 bases between. Germline CDR1 LNHNV, CDR2 YYDKDF (reference sequence). The CDR3 coding sequence is TGTGCCACCAGCAGAGATCTCGGGGGAGGTCAGCCCCAGCATTTT. Encoded protein: CATSRDLGGGQPQHF.

The V call is TRBV4-2, the J call TRBJ2-1; TRBD2 agrees at 12 bases. The CDR3 covers 20 residues. V dropped 0 bases and J dropped 5; count of bases not matched to a gene: 14. Germline CDR1 and CDR2: LGHNA and YNFKEQ. The chain's CDR3 is CASSQERKLAGGGLHNEQFF. Written as DNA, the CDR3 is TGTGCCAGCAGCCAAGAACGGAAACTAGCGGGGGGAGGACTCCACAATGAGCAGTTCTTC.

The chain recombines TRBV5-1 with TRBJ2-5; 8 bases are a match to TRBD1. The trim removed 5 bases at V and 1 base at J, leaving 10 bases unmatched. This CDR3 is built from 16 residues. CDR1 SGHRS and CDR2 YFSETQ come from the germline V gene. Written as DNA, the CDR3 is TGCGCCAGCAGTACAGGGGGGCAGAGCGGCCAAGAGACCCAGTACTTC. It codes for CASSTGGQSGQETQYF.

This sequence joins TRBV7-3 and TRBJ1-3; D not certain. Trimming removed 4 bases from V and 0 bases from J, with 19 bases in between. Germline CDR1 SGHTA, CDR2 FQGTGA. The CDR3 extends over 18 amino acids. CDR3 sequence: CASSSIEEVPLSGNTIYF. Written as DNA, the CDR3 is TGTGCCAGCAGCTCCATAGAGGAGGTGCCTCTCTCTGGAAACACCATATATTTT.

This chain connects TRBV6-5 to TRBJ1-4, with D possibly being TRBD1 (6 bases). Trimming took off 0 bases at V and 7 bases at J, with 6 bases between the two ends. Germline CDR1 and CDR2: MNHEY and SVGAGI. The CDR3 loop spans 13 amino acids. CDR3 loop: CASSYSQGEKLFF. The DNA of the CDR3 is TGTGCCAGCAGTTACTCACAGGGTGAAAAACTGTTTTTT.

V usage is TRBV5-4 and J usage is TRBJ2-1; maybe TRBD2 (6 bases). The germline gives CDR1 SGHNT, CDR2 YYREEE (reference sequence). CDR3 length equals 15 residues. V was shortened by 6 bases and J by 3 bases, with 16 bases between the two germline ends. CDR3 nucleotides: TGTGCCAGCACCCTGGGTAGCGGCGTCTACAATGAGCAGTTCTTC. Translated, it gives CASTLGSGVYNEQFF.

V is TRBV11-3 and J is TRBJ2-2, with 7 bases that match TRBD2. The germline V gene encodes CDR1 SGHNT and CDR2 YENEEA. This CDR3 spans 20 amino acids. V was clipped by 4 bases and J by 1 base; unmatched bases: 18. CDR3 amino acids: CASSSPPWTEPGGNTGELFF. The CDR3 coding sequence is TGTGCCAGCAGCTCACCGCCCTGGACGGAACCGGGGGGGAACACCGGGGAGCTGTTTTTT.

V and J are TRBV5-4 and TRBJ2-7; tentative D call: TRBD2 (5 bases). The CDR3 is 13 amino acids. Germline V CDR1 and CDR2: SGHNT, YYREEE (reference sequence). Deletions cut 2 bases from V and 5 bases from J, with 11 bases between. CDR3 sequence (DNA): TGTGCCAGCAGCTTTTACGGAGGCGACGAGCAGTACTTC. Amino acid sequence: CASSFYGGDEQYF. Full variable domain (outside the CDR3, taken from reference TRBV5-4 and TRBJ2-7): ETGVTQSPTHLIKTRGQQVTLRCSSQSGHNTVSWYQQALGQGPQFIFQYYREEENGRGNFPPRFSGLQFPNYSSELNVNALELDDSALYLCASSFYGGDEQYFGPGTRLTVT.

The rearrangement joins TRBV30 to TRBJ2-3; TRBD2 matches at 11 bases. In germline, CDR1 is GTSNPN, CDR2 SVGIG (reference sequence). The trim removed 1 base at V and 7 bases at J, leaving 4 bases unmatched. The CDR3 sequence is 14 residues long. The DNA for the CDR3 is TGTGCCTGGAGTGCTAGCGGGGGGTCAAATACGCAGTATTTT. This gives the protein CAWSASGGSNTQYF.

This rearrangement joins TRBV5-1 to TRBJ2-3; TRBD2 matches at 8 bases. J gave up 0 bases and V 5 bases, and 5 bases lay outside the gene matches. The CDR3 spans 15 residues. The V gene's germline CDR1 is SGHRS and CDR2 YFSETQ. The CDR3 protein is CASRAGTRSTDTQYF. The CDR3 nucleotides read TGCGCCAGCAGAGCCGGGACTAGGAGCACAGATACGCAGTATTTT.

The gene calls are TRBV30 and TRBJ2-3, with 13 bases that match TRBD2. Germline V lookup: CDR1 GTSNPN, CDR2 SVGIG (reference sequence). CDR3 length: 17 residues. The V segment lost 2 bases and the J segment 10 bases; nucleotides outside the gene matches: 15. Here the CDR3 reads CAWSPTMGLAGPGAQYF. The DNA of the CDR3 is TGTGCCTGGAGTCCCACCATGGGACTAGCGGGACCTGGGGCGCAGTATTTT. The variable domain in full, with the rest retrieved from reference TRBV30 and TRBJ2-3, is SQTIHQWPATLVQPVGSPLSLECTVEGTSNPNLYWYRQAAGRGLQLLFYSVGIGQISSEVPQNLSASRPQDRQFILSSKKLLLSDSGFYLCAWSPTMGLAGPGAQYFGPGTRLTVL.

The chain combines TRBV9 with TRBJ1-3, with D possibly matching TRBD1 (5 bases). V lost 5 bases to trimming and J lost 4 bases, with 13 bases between them. The length of the CDR3 is 14 residues. Germline assignment: CDR1 SGDLS and CDR2 YYNGEE. Here the CDR3 reads CASSQTAGGNTIYF. Written as DNA, the CDR3 is TGTGCCAGCAGTCAGACCGCAGGGGGAAACACCATATATTTT.

This clone was counted between two and nine times. The V and J genes are TRBV5-1 and TRBJ1-1; possibly TRBD1 for D (5 bases). The CDR3 has 14 amino acids. Germline CDR1 reads SGHRS; CDR2 reads YFSETQ. Trimming stripped 0 bases from V and 1 base from J, with 7 bases between. CDR3 sequence (DNA): TGCGCCAGCAGCTTGGACAGGCCGAACACTGAAGCTTTCTTT. Its protein product is CASSLDRPNTEAFF.

The table lists this clone with a few counts. The CDR3 sequence: CASSDLAPRWEQYF. The DNA of the CDR3 is TGTGCCAGCAGTGATCTAGCGCCCCGATGGGAGCAGTACTTC. V usage is TRBV2 and J usage is TRBJ2-7, with D perhaps TRBD2 (6 bases). V lost 3 bases, J lost 7 bases, and 16 bases lay in between. Germline assignment: CDR1 SNHLY and CDR2 FYNNEI. The CDR3 runs 14 residues.

This chain joins TRBV6-1 and TRBJ2-1; 8 bases align to TRBD2. This CDR3 comprises 15 residues. Losses at the gene ends were 6 bases for V and 4 bases for J; bases not matched to a gene: 8. From germline, CDR1 is MNHNS and CDR2 SASEGT. CDR3 DNA sequence: TGTGCCAGCAGCCGAGAACTAGCGGTATACAATGAGCAGTTCTTC. It codes for CASSRELAVYNEQFF.

The CDR3 DNA follows: TGTGCCAGCAGCCAAGTTGGGGGACTGGGAGGCTACACCTTC. This translates into CASSQVGGLGGYTF. This rearrangement joins TRBV14 to TRBJ1-2, with D maybe TRBD1 (5 bases). The germline V gene encodes CDR1 SGHDN and CDR2 FVKESK. The CDR3 extends over 14 amino acids. Trimming took 1 base from V and 8 from J, leaving 14 bases between them.

The chain joins TRBV10-1 to TRBJ2-1; 7 positions agree with TRBD1. The CDR3 runs 18 residues. V was pared by 2 bases and J by 5 bases, with 15 bases of the junction left unmatched. Germline lookup yields CDR1 WNHNN and CDR2 SYGVQD (reference sequence). This CDR3 reads CASSEGASQGKWDNEQFF. The CDR3 DNA follows: TGCGCCAGCAGTGAGGGGGCCTCACAGGGGAAGTGGGACAATGAGCAGTTCTTC.

CDR3 coding DNA: TGTGCCTTGAAGGGACTAGCGAGCACCGGGGAGCTGTTTTTT. Translating it yields CALKGLASTGELFF. The chain joins TRBV7-9 to TRBJ2-2; 10 bases fit TRBD2. CDR1 is SEHNR, CDR2 FQNEAQ, per germline (reference sequence). The CDR3 runs to 14 residues. V trimming: 11 bases; J trimming: 4 bases; junction bases outside the gene matches: 7.

The rearrangement joins TRBV4-2 to TRBJ2-7, with TRBD1 matching 11 bases. CDR1 and CDR2 from the germline V gene are LGHNA and YNFKEQ. There are 17 residues in the CDR3. With V trimmed by 1 base and J by 6 bases, 11 bases remained unmatched. The CDR3 loop reads CASSQVGWGQGGSEQYF. In DNA form, the CDR3 reads TGTGCCAGCAGCCAAGTGGGATGGGGACAGGGGGGCTCCGAGCAGTACTTC.

This chain connects TRBV5-4 to TRBJ2-1; TRBD1 matches at 7 bases. J was trimmed by 4 bases and V by 4 bases; bases with no gene match: 8. The CDR3 covers 15 residues. Germline CDR1 reads SGHNT; CDR2 reads YYREEE (reference sequence). CDR3 protein: CASSEGQIIYNEQFF. The CDR3 DNA reads TGTGCCAGCAGCGAGGGACAGATTATTTACAATGAGCAGTTCTTC.

The table lists this clone with a few counts. V usage is TRBV2 and J usage is TRBJ1-5, with a tentative D call TRBD1 (5 bases). The length of the CDR3 is 12 residues. Germline V gene sequence: CDR1 SNHLY, CDR2 FYNNEI. The V end lost 11 bases, the J end lost 7 bases, and 15 bases lay between the germline ends. The CDR3 nucleotides are TGTGCCGGCGGGGGGGAACACCAGCCCCAGCATTTT. Protein: CAGGGEHQPQHF.

The rearrangement joins TRBV6-5 to TRBJ1-6, with no clear D. Germline CDR1 and CDR2: MNHEY and SVGAGI. V was shortened by 6 bases and J by 7 bases, with 4 bases between the two germline ends. The CDR3 sequence is 11 residues long. The CDR3 DNA follows: TGTGCCAGCAGACAGAATTCACCCCTCCACTTT. Protein: CASRQNSPLHF.

This chain joins TRBV29-1 and TRBJ1-2; 9 bases are shared with TRBD1. Germline assignment: CDR1 SQVTM and CDR2 ANQGSEA. Losses at the gene ends were 6 bases for V and 8 bases for J; bases not matched to a gene: 10. This CDR3 region has 13 residues. As DNA, the CDR3 is TGCAGCGTGGGGGGACAGGGTTTAAGAGGCTACACCTTC. Translated: CSVGGQGLRGYTF.